Following are 22 T cell receptor beta chains from one sample sequenced in a study of blood T cell repertoires in COVID-19. Only in-frame clones appear in the TCRdb table, and some are missing; sequencing was by immunoSEQ multiplex PCR. The sample contains 150,000 to 200,000 clones, roughly 86% of which appear only once. Sequencing input: peripheral blood. The receptors originated from a man aged 65 to 85 with acute or convalescent COVID-19.

The J gene is TRBJ2-7, the V gene TRBV7-9; tentatively, D is TRBD1 (6 bases). The V end lost 5 bases, the J end lost 7 bases, and 27 bases lay between the germline ends. The CDR3 is made up of 17 amino acids. In germline, CDR1 is SEHNR, CDR2 FQNEAQ (reference sequence). The CDR3 is CASSRLQGTESPGEQYF. CDR3 sequence (DNA): TGTGCCAGCAGCAGACTGCAGGGGACCGAGTCACCAGGGGAGCAGTACTTC.

The gene calls are TRBV5-1 and TRBJ2-7, with D possibly being TRBD1 (5 bases). V gave up 4 bases and J gave up 1 base, with 12 bases separating them. The CDR3 totals 14 residues. Per germline, CDR1 SGHRS and CDR2 YFSETQ. CDR3 sequence reads: CASSTIDSSYEQYF. In DNA form, the CDR3 reads TGCGCCAGCAGCACCATCGACAGTTCCTACGAGCAGTACTTC. Filled out from reference TRBV5-1 and TRBJ2-7, the complete variable domain reads KAGVTQTPRYLIKTRGQQVTLSCSPISGHRSVSWYQQTPGQGLQFLFEYFSETQRNKGNFPGRFSGRQFSNSRSEMNVSTLELGDSALYLCASSTIDSSYEQYFGPGTRLTVT.

This clone was detected only once. The V call is TRBV19, the J call TRBJ2-2; 7 nucleotides align to TRBD1. The germline CDR1 and CDR2 sequences are LNHDA and SQIVND (reference sequence). Trimming cost V 8 bases and J 7 bases; bases outside gene matches: 13. The CDR3 length is 15 residues. CDR3 residues: CASRNRGRSYGELFF. Here the CDR3 DNA reads TGTGCCAGTCGGAACAGGGGAAGATCTTACGGGGAGCTGTTTTTT.

This chain uses TRBV7-2 with TRBJ2-3, with 7 bases aligning to TRBD1. Germline V gene lookup returns CDR1 SGHTA and CDR2 FQGNSA. Trimming at V came to 5 bases and at J to 2 bases, leaving 7 bases not matched to a gene. The CDR3 runs 15 residues. The CDR3 DNA reads as TGTGCCAGCAGCCCCGGGACAGCCCACACAGATACGCAGTATTTT. Translated, it gives CASSPGTAHTDTQYF.

This sequence joins TRBV2 and TRBJ1-2; no reliable D call. Germline values: CDR1 SNHLY, CDR2 FYNNEI. The CDR3 consists of 13 residues. V was cut by 6 bases and J by 8 bases, with 16 bases left in between. CDR3 loop: CASRREGTRGYTF. Here the CDR3 DNA reads TGTGCCAGCAGGAGGGAGGGAACGAGGGGCTACACCTTC. Filled out from reference TRBV2 and TRBJ1-2, the complete variable domain reads EPEVTQTPSHQVTQMGQEVILRCVPISNHLYFYWYRQILGQKVEFLVSFYNNEISEKSEIFDDQFSVERPDGSNFTLKIRSTKLEDSAMYFCASRREGTRGYTFGSGTRLTVV.

The chain recombines TRBV6-1 with TRBJ2-7, with D unclear. V was trimmed by 2 bases and J by 3 bases, leaving 11 bases between them. Germline V lookup: CDR1 MNHNS, CDR2 SASEGT. The CDR3 runs to 14 residues. CDR3 in DNA: TGTGCCAGCAGTGAACATTGGCAGAACTACGAGCAGTACTTC. Translation: CASSEHWQNYEQYF.

The J gene is TRBJ1-2, the V gene TRBV3-1 (or the pseudogene TRBV3-2); a possible D gene is TRBD1 (6 bases). The V and J ends lost 4 bases and 4 bases respectively, with 16 bases between them. Germline loops: CDR1 LGHDT, CDR2 YNNKEL (reference sequence). The CDR3 is made up of 15 amino acids. CDR3 protein: CASSPRTDPSYGYTF. In nucleotides, the CDR3 is TGTGCCAGCAGCCCACGGACAGACCCCAGCTATGGCTACACCTTC.

The gene calls are TRBV6-6 and TRBJ2-7, with 14 positions matching TRBD2. CDR3 length equals 15 residues. The germline V gene has CDR1 MNHNY and CDR2 SVGAGI (reference sequence). The V gene end was trimmed by 5 bases and the J gene end by 5 bases; junction bases not matched to a gene: 5. CDR3 residues: CASSPPGLAGDEQYF. In nucleotides, the CDR3 is TGTGCCAGCAGTCCCCCGGGACTAGCGGGAGACGAGCAGTACTTC.

The J gene is TRBJ1-5, the V gene TRBV30; no definite D call. The V gene lost 4 bases and the J gene lost 6 bases, with 19 bases spanning the gap. This CDR3 is 15 amino acids long. The germline gives CDR1 GTSNPN, CDR2 SVGIG (reference sequence). The chain's CDR3 is CAWTSGPVTGQPQHF. The DNA of the CDR3 is TGTGCCTGGACTTCGGGTCCTGTGACGGGTCAGCCCCAGCATTTT.

The J gene is TRBJ2-7, the V gene TRBV6-5; 8 nucleotides agree with TRBD1. With 5 bases clipped from V and 5 bases from J, the junction kept 8 bases outside the gene matches. The CDR3 length is 14 residues. CDR1 and CDR2 from the germline V gene are MNHEY and SVGAGI. CDR3 protein: CASSRDPQGDEQYF. DNA of the CDR3: TGTGCCAGCAGTCGGGACCCACAGGGGGACGAGCAGTACTTC.

The chain combines TRBV5-6 with TRBJ1-1; 8 nucleotides align to TRBD1. The trim removed 7 bases at V and 3 bases at J, leaving 8 bases unmatched. The CDR3 is made up of 14 amino acids. CDR1 and CDR2 from the germline V gene are SGHDT and YYEEEE. The CDR3 loop reads CASFFQGAYTEAFF. The CDR3 bases are TGTGCCAGCTTCTTTCAGGGGGCGTACACTGAAGCTTTCTTT.

This clone appeared a single time. This rearrangement joins TRBV28 to TRBJ2-1; D is unresolved. Trimming cost V 6 bases and J 8 bases, with 8 bases left between them. Per the germline V gene, CDR1 is MDHEN and CDR2 is SYDVKM. The CDR3 runs 11 residues. The DNA of the CDR3 is TGTGCCAGCAGGCGCACGTATGAGCAGTTCTTC. Amino acids: CASRRTYEQFF.

The chain recombines TRBV27 with TRBJ2-2; 14 bases line up with TRBD2. Germline V gives CDR1 MNHEY, CDR2 SMNVEV (reference sequence). This CDR3 has 18 amino acids. J was trimmed by 5 bases and V by 3 bases; bases with no gene match: 8. CDR3 region: CASSFFGTSGSWTGELFF. DNA for the CDR3: TGTGCCAGCAGTTTTTTCGGGACTAGCGGGAGCTGGACCGGGGAGCTGTTTTTT.

This chain joins TRBV11-2 and TRBJ2-3; possible D gene TRBD2, 5 bases. This CDR3 region has 15 residues. The germline gives CDR1 SGHAT, CDR2 FQNNGV. The germline V and J ends were trimmed by 8 bases and 8 bases, with 23 bases remaining between them. The CDR3 DNA follows: TGTGCCAGCTTACTAGACTTTTCCCATATAGGTACGCAGTATTTT. It is translated as CASLLDFSHIGTQYF.

The chain is built from TRBV28 and TRBJ1-1; D remains ambiguous. The germline V and J ends were trimmed by 8 bases and 1 base, with 5 bases remaining between them. The CDR3 totals 11 residues. Germline V CDR1 and CDR2: MDHEN, SYDVKM. In DNA form, the CDR3 reads TGTGCCAGCTCGGGGAACACTGAAGCTTTCTTT. Amino acids: CASSGNTEAFF.

In this sample, this clone turned up a few times. The chain links TRBV4-3 to TRBJ1-3; D not resolved. Between the trimmed V and J ends, which lost 4 bases and 2 bases, there was a span of 15 bases. The germline V gene has CDR1 LGHNA and CDR2 YSLEER. The CDR3 extends over 16 amino acids. DNA of the CDR3: TGCGCCAGCAGCCCTTACCTCCAGAATACTGGAAACACCATATATTTT. Protein sequence: CASSPYLQNTGNTIYF.

The chain has TRBV7-9 and TRBJ2-3; D remains unclear. The germline V and J ends were trimmed by 5 bases and 6 bases, with 12 bases remaining between them. This CDR3 has 13 amino acids. Germline lookup yields CDR1 SEHNR and CDR2 FQNEAQ (reference sequence). The CDR3 protein is CASSPESEDTQYF. Written as DNA, the CDR3 is TGTGCCAGCAGCCCCGAATCGGAGGATACGCAGTATTTT. The complete variable domain, with remaining parts taken from reference TRBV7-9 and TRBJ2-3, reads DTGVSQNPRHKITKRGQNVTFRCDPISEHNRLYWYRQTLGQGPEFLTYFQNEAQLEKSRLLSDRFSAERPKGSFSTLEIQRTEQGDSAMYLCASSPESEDTQYFGPGTRLTVL.

The chain couples TRBV9 to TRBJ1-4; D not resolved. Trimming took off 4 bases at V and 0 bases at J, with 7 bases between the two ends. CDR1 is SGDLS and CDR2 is YYNGEE in the germline V gene. CDR3 length: 14 amino acids. The CDR3 reads CASSPSPTNEKLFF. The DNA for the CDR3 is TGTGCCAGCAGCCCCTCTCCAACTAATGAAAAACTGTTTTTT. The full variable domain, in which reference TRBV9 and TRBJ1-4 provide the parts outside the CDR3, is DSGVTQTPKHLITATGQRVTLRCSPRSGDLSVYWYQQSLDQGLQFLIQYYNGEERAKGNILERFSAQQFPDLHSELNLSSLELGDSALYFCASSPSPTNEKLFFGSGTQLSVL.

V is TRBV6-1 and J is TRBJ1-4, with 7 bases that match TRBD1. Unmatched junction bases numbered 8, after V lost 2 bases and J lost 8 bases. The V gene's germline CDR1 is MNHNS and CDR2 SASEGT. This CDR3 is built from 15 residues. CDR3 in amino acids: CASSETGDRSEKLFF. The CDR3 DNA reads TGTGCCAGCAGTGAAACAGGGGACCGAAGCGAAAAACTGTTTTTT.

The V call is TRBV28, the J call TRBJ1-4, with 7 bases fitting TRBD1. The V segment lost 6 bases and the J segment 6 bases; nucleotides outside the gene matches: 13. The germline V gene has CDR1 MDHEN and CDR2 SYDVKM. This CDR3 has 16 amino acids. For the CDR3, the DNA is TGTGCCAGCAGCCCCATACAGACAGGGTCGGATGAAAAACTGTTTTTT. Translating gives CASSPIQTGSDEKLFF.

V gene TRBV4-1 combines with J gene TRBJ1-3; possibly TRBD1 for D (6 bases). CDR3 size: 15 residues. Germline V lookup: CDR1 MGHRA, CDR2 YSYEKL. The V end was cut by 3 bases, the J end by 0 bases, with 9 bases between. The CDR3 is CASSQDRYSGNTIYF. The CDR3 DNA reads TGCGCCAGCAGCCAGGACAGATACTCTGGAAACACCATATATTTT.

The chain couples TRBV28 to TRBJ2-1, with a weak D call TRBD2 (6 bases). Trimming took 3 bases from V and 3 from J, leaving 12 bases between them. The CDR3 sequence is 15 residues long. CDR1 is MDHEN, CDR2 SYDVKM, per germline. This CDR3 is CASSFSRGGYNEQFF. Here the CDR3 DNA reads TGTGCCAGCAGTTTCTCGCGGGGTGGCTACAATGAGCAGTTCTTC.